This T cell receptor beta chain was captured by sequencing in a study of T-cell reconstitution after alpha-beta-depleted transplantation in children. Regarding the study as a whole: About two months after transplant, alpha-beta T cells reportedly came from several hundred expanded graft clones. The main origin of T-cell counts and diversity one year after transplant was newly produced T cells. High day-60 TCRbeta diversity in some patients came from surviving recipient T cells and thymic progenitors.

This sample's TCRbeta library carried unique molecular identifier barcodes. TCRdb recomputed calls from the PCR reads with MiXCR, one row per CDR3 protein. The data show roughly 200,000 distinct CDR3 sequences, with approximately 11% seen just once and 28% held by the top ten. This clonotype was observed many times. Its target is not known. The CDR3 loop spans 15 amino acids. Germline lookup yields CDR1 MDHEN and CDR2 SYDVKM. Trimming removed 4 bases at V and 2 bases at J, with 14 bases between. This clonotype originated in a child under two years old with acute myeloid leukemia, due to receive a stem cell transplant. The chain combines TRBV28 with TRBJ1-1, with D unresolved. The source material was PBMCs, sampled before TCRalphabeta/CD19-depleted stem cell transplant. The CDR3 nucleotides are TGTGCCAGCAGTTGGTTGGGGTCCTATAACACTGAAGCTTTCTTT. Amino acids: CASSWLGSYNTEAFF.